This T cell receptor (beta chain) originates from a study of T cell responses to AZD1222 COVID-19 vaccine. Study observations and caveats: Nearly half of spike-specific TCRs reportedly go after variant regions that carry no mutations. The CD4 TCRs associated with vaccination extended across spike and predominated at 160-218 and 743-854.

Sequencing was performed with immunoSEQ multiplex PCR; in TCRdb, only in-frame clones are kept and a portion is missing. There are around 120,000 clones in the sample; approximately 92% occur only once, and about 8% lies in the top ten. Germline assignment: CDR1 MNHEY and CDR2 SVGAGI. CDR3 length: 14 amino acids. V dropped 5 bases and J dropped 3 bases, with 14 bases sitting between them. Concerning this clone: Antigen specificity is unknown.

The origin of this receptor is an adult who received the AZD1222 COVID-19 vaccine. The starting material was peripheral blood, obtained 28 days after the second AZD1222 dose. The genes are TRBV6-5 and TRBJ2-7, with D perhaps given as TRBD1 or TRBD2 (6 bases each). CDR3 coding DNA: TGTGCCAGCAGTCCGGGGGACAAGGGCTACGAGCAGTACTTC. It translates to CASSPGDKGYEQYF.